One sample yielded the 21 T cell receptor beta chains listed below, sequenced in a study of cytomegalovirus exposure and HLA in healthy donors. The primer mix had 60 Vbeta and 13 Jbeta primers. Assay: immunoSEQ multiplex PCR; the TCRdb copy retains only in-frame clones and omits some. In the table there are some 96,000 clones, 64% of which are singletons. The sample taken for sequencing was PBMCs. The receptor set was obtained from a man in his fifties or sixties in good health and CMV-seronegative.

V gene TRBV7-9 combines with J gene TRBJ2-3, with TRBD2 identical over 10 bases. Germline values: CDR1 SEHNR, CDR2 FQNEAQ (reference sequence). V was clipped by 2 bases and J by 1 base; unmatched bases: 9. The CDR3 spans 18 residues. CDR3 in amino acids: CASSLRDGLAARTDTQYF. In DNA, the CDR3 is TGTGCCAGCAGCTTAAGGGACGGACTAGCGGCTCGCACAGATACGCAGTATTTT.

This clone was counted between two and nine times. The rearrangement links TRBV5-5 to TRBJ2-1; 10 nucleotides agree with TRBD2. The junction had 5 bases not matched to a gene; V was cut back by 4 bases and J by 1 base. Germline-derived CDR1 and CDR2 are SGHKS and YYEKEE (reference sequence). This CDR3 has 16 amino acids. Written as DNA, the CDR3 is TGTGCCAGCAGCCTACGGACTAGCGGATCCTACAATGAGCAGTTCTTC. This codes for CASSLRTSGSYNEQFF.

The CDR3 coding sequence is TGTGCCAGCAGGGGACAGGGGGTGGACACCGGGGAGCTGTTTTTT. Protein product: CASRGQGVDTGELFF. The chain employs TRBV5-6 and TRBJ2-2, with 11 bases lining up with TRBD1. The CDR3 is made up of 15 amino acids. Germline loops: CDR1 SGHDT, CDR2 YYEEEE. V trimming: 5 bases; J trimming: 3 bases; junction bases outside the gene matches: 3.

This chain joins TRBV9 and TRBJ2-1; 7 positions agree with TRBD2. CDR1 is SGDLS, CDR2 YYNGEE, per germline. This CDR3 contains 16 residues. V shed 1 base and J 6 bases; nucleotides not matched to a gene: 10. The chain's CDR3 is CASSVSGIPAFNEQFF. The CDR3 DNA reads TGTGCCAGCAGCGTAAGCGGGATCCCCGCATTCAATGAGCAGTTCTTC.

V and J are TRBV5-1 and TRBJ1-3; D gene ambiguous. CDR1 and CDR2 (germline): SGHRS, YFSETQ. V was clipped by 1 base and J by 0 bases, with 11 bases between them. This CDR3 has 16 residues. This CDR3 is CASSLTVVVSGNTIYF. Written as DNA, the CDR3 is TGCGCCAGCAGCTTGACAGTAGTAGTCTCTGGAAACACCATATATTTT.

The chain joins TRBV2 to TRBJ1-4; no clear D. V lost 6 bases to trimming and J lost 4 bases, with 15 bases between them. The germline V gene encodes CDR1 SNHLY and CDR2 FYNNEI. The CDR3 spans 15 residues. The CDR3 loop is CASRRIGGLNEKLFF. For the CDR3, the DNA is TGTGCCAGCAGGCGAATTGGCGGACTTAATGAAAAACTGTTTTTT.

The J gene is TRBJ2-1, the V gene TRBV5-4; 12 bases match TRBD1. V was pared by 5 bases and J by 2 bases, with 2 bases of the junction left unmatched. Germline-derived CDR1 and CDR2 are SGHNT and YYREEE (reference sequence). The CDR3 spans 15 residues. CDR3 coding DNA: TGTGCCAGCAGTTGGGACAGGGGGCCCTACAATGAGCAGTTCTTC. Encoded protein: CASSWDRGPYNEQFF. Supplemented by reference TRBV5-4 and TRBJ2-1, the full variable domain reads ETGVTQSPTHLIKTRGQQVTLRCSSQSGHNTVSWYQQALGQGPQFIFQYYREEENGRGNFPPRFSGLQFPNYSSELNVNALELDDSALYLCASSWDRGPYNEQFFGPGTRLTVL.

The chain couples TRBV12-5 to TRBJ2-2; 7 bases line up with TRBD1. The CDR3 loop spans 14 amino acids. J was trimmed by 3 bases and V by 4 bases; bases with no gene match: 2. CDR1 and CDR2 (germline): LGHNT, FRNRAP. The CDR3 sequence is CASGSTGDTGELFF. The CDR3 region has the DNA TGTGCTAGTGGTTCCACAGGGGACACCGGGGAGCTGTTTTTT.

The rearrangement uses TRBV2 and TRBJ1-1; possible D gene TRBD1, 5 bases. This CDR3 contains 13 residues. V was pared by 4 bases and J by 6 bases, with 12 bases between. Germline loops: CDR1 SNHLY, CDR2 FYNNEI. This CDR3 reads CASSAAGFAEAFF. CDR3 in DNA: TGTGCCAGCAGTGCGGCAGGGTTTGCTGAAGCTTTCTTT.

The V call is TRBV14, the J call TRBJ2-5; a possible D gene is TRBD2 (5 bases). The CDR3 has 17 amino acids. Trimming pared 0 bases from V and 6 bases from J, leaving 20 bases between. In germline, CDR1 is SGHDN, CDR2 FVKESK. The DNA of the CDR3 is TGTGCCAGCAGCCAAGAAGTTTTGCTAGCTAGCCCCAAGACCCAGTACTTC. Translated: CASSQEVLLASPKTQYF.

The chain is built from TRBV2 and TRBJ1-5; the D gene is possibly TRBD1 (6 bases). Germline CDR1 is SNHLY and CDR2 is FYNNEI. V lost 3 bases to trimming and J lost 6 bases, with 6 bases between them. There are 12 residues in the CDR3. Here the CDR3 reads CASSDRGQPQHF. The CDR3 nucleotides read TGTGCCAGCAGTGACAGGGGTCAGCCCCAGCATTTT.

In its sample, this clone ranks as medium-sized. The chain is built from TRBV28 and TRBJ1-2, with D hard to call. Germline CDR1 is MDHEN and CDR2 is SYDVKM. This CDR3 spans 10 amino acids. V shed 7 bases and J shed 5 bases, with 5 bases lying between them. The CDR3 nucleotides read TGTGCCAGCAATAATTATGGCTACACCTTC. Translation: CASNNYGYTF.

The chain uses TRBV2 and TRBJ1-4, with unresolved D. Germline V gene data show CDR1 as SNHLY and CDR2 as FYNNEI. Trimming shortened V by 6 bases and J by 10 bases, and 12 bases separated the two germline ends. This CDR3 region has 12 residues. The CDR3 protein is CASSDPRVKLFF. The DNA of the CDR3 is TGTGCCAGCAGCGACCCTCGGGTAAAACTGTTTTTT.

This rearrangement joins TRBV4-1 to TRBJ1-1; 7 bases fit TRBD1. In germline, CDR1 is MGHRA, CDR2 YSYEKL. This CDR3 is built from 17 residues. Unmatched junction bases numbered 15, after V lost 4 bases and J lost 4 bases. The DNA for the CDR3 is TGCGCCAGCAGCCCGACTCACGACAGGGTGGGGGCCACTGAAGCTTTCTTT. This codes for CASSPTHDRVGATEAFF.

Points on this clone: Germline is not matched at one junction end, which may reflect a read error. The chain has TRBV4-1 and TRBJ2-5; tentatively, D is TRBD1 (6 bases). Germline values: CDR1 MGHRA, CDR2 YSYEKL. This CDR3 region has 14 residues. The CDR3 reads CASRLQGSKRPSNF. The CDR3 nucleotides read TGCGCCAGCAGGCTCCAGGGGAGCAAGAGACCCAGTAACTTC.

The chain carries TRBV30 and TRBJ2-5, with D perhaps TRBD2 (5 bases). The DNA end is a closer match to TRBJ2-7, so the J assignment may be wrong. Germline CDR1 reads GTSNPN; CDR2 reads SVGIG (reference sequence). The CDR3 extends over 13 amino acids. The CDR3 nucleotides read TGTGCCTGGACGAGGGCCCCCACCTACGAGCAGTACTTC. Its protein is CAWTRAPTYEQYF.

CDR3 sequence: CASSIGRAGGSEQYF. CDR3 in DNA: TGTGCCAGTAGTATCGGGCGAGCGGGAGGATCTGAGCAGTACTTC. The rearrangement joins TRBV19 to TRBJ2-7, with 9 bases matching TRBD2. The ends lost 3 bases at V and 7 bases at J; junction bases unmatched: 10. The CDR3 loop spans 15 amino acids. Germline CDR1 LNHDA, CDR2 SQIVND (reference sequence).

The chain joins TRBV9 to TRBJ2-3; D call uncertain. CDR3 length: 16 amino acids. Trimming cost V 0 bases and J 4 bases, with 15 bases left between them. Germline values: CDR1 SGDLS, CDR2 YYNGEE. Written as DNA, the CDR3 is TGTGCCAGCAGCGTAGATGCTGTGGGCTACTCAGATACGCAGTATTTT. This sequence encodes CASSVDAVGYSDTQYF.

The rearrangement joins TRBV29-1 to TRBJ2-5; 9 bases line up with TRBD1. This CDR3 is built from 15 residues. The V gene's germline CDR1 is SQVTM and CDR2 ANQGSEA. Trimming cost V 1 base and J 7 bases; bases outside gene matches: 10. The CDR3 spells CSVEAPGTGSTTQYF. The DNA for the CDR3 is TGCAGCGTTGAAGCACCCGGGACAGGGTCTACGACCCAGTACTTC.

This clone was seen only a few times. The chain carries TRBV30 and TRBJ1-2; no clear D gene. V lost 4 bases and J lost 10, with 13 bases in between. The CDR3 has 11 amino acids. The germline V gene has CDR1 GTSNPN and CDR2 SVGIG (reference sequence). The CDR3 reads CAWNRRQAYTF. CDR3 DNA sequence: TGTGCCTGGAATCGTCGTCAGGCCTACACCTTC.

The CDR3: CASSSRQGDPGNTIYF. CDR3 nucleotides: TGTGCCAGCAGCTCAAGACAGGGGGATCCTGGAAACACCATATATTTT. The genes are TRBV11-3 and TRBJ1-3, with 9 bases identical to TRBD1. Germline V CDR1 and CDR2: SGHNT, YENEEA. The V gene end was trimmed by 4 bases and the J gene end by 2 bases; junction bases not matched to a gene: 6. This CDR3 contains 16 residues.